What follows is one T cell receptor beta chain and its context. The clone's antigen remains unknown. Compared with germline, one end of the junction differs, possibly owing to a read error. Using a constant-region primer and ProtoScript II reverse transcriptase, TCRbeta-specific cDNA was reverse-transcribed from roughly 460 ng total RNA. TCRbeta libraries were built with three nested multiplex PCR rounds, a slightly modified ARM-PCR procedure. Each of the first two PCR rounds ran for approximately 10 cycles and used multiplex TRBV1-TRBV30 forward primers together with a Cbeta reverse primer. Sample barcodes and Illumina adapters were added in a final 25-cycle PCR using Deep VentR polymerase. Before sequencing, amplicons of 200-500 bp were gel-purified using a QIAquick gel extraction kit. TCRbeta amplicons were sequenced on an Illumina HiSeq 2500 with 250-bp paired-end reads. The study's processing was this. Quality trimming of reads was performed with Trimmomatic v0.33, and paired reads were merged with FLASH v1.2.11 so that full CDR3 sequences could be recovered. MiGEC v1.2.1b assigned V, D and J germline segments to the rearranged TCRbeta sequences. Clonotype statistics, along with Shannon-Wiener diversity indices, were calculated using VDJtools v1.0.0. Except for diversity analysis, only the 250 most abundant clonotypes of each sample were used in subsequent analyses to reduce sampling bias. TCRdb ran its own pipeline on the public reads, namely fastp trimming at Q25 and MiXCR clone calling, and kept in-frame beta chains. Rows matching on CDR3 protein sequence are summarized as one entry with the most common DNA and genes. Here the V and J calls rest on TCRdb's processing, not on the authors' analysis. The sample data list 20,000 to 30,000 distinct CDR3 sequences, and approximately 80% of these were observed just once. The ten largest clones add up to 32% of the sample.

These data are taken from a study of tumor-infiltrating lymphocytes in primary liver carcinoma (dated by TCRdb to the late 2010s). The study in broad terms: Hepatocellular carcinoma (four) or combined HCC and intrahepatic cholangiocarcinoma (one) was present in the five patients, who were three men and two women aged 30 to 69 years. Tumors of the five patients were stage T1-T3 N0M0 with maximum diameters of roughly 4.2 to 10 cm. Samples yielded roughly 3.65 to 7.5 million productive TCRbeta reads; read depth did not differ significantly between tissue types. TCRbeta repertoire sequencing, expression microarrays and whole-exome sequencing were combined in the study across five regions of each liver tumor, with adjacent normal tissue and blood also included. A total of about 35 specimens from 5 patients underwent TCRbeta repertoire sequencing, comprising roughly 25 tumor regions, 5 adjacent noncancerous liver tissues and 5 peripheral blood samples. The roughly 27 tumor region samples were profiled with Agilent mRNA microarrays so that TCRbeta repertoire diversity could be related to the local molecular phenotype. Reproducibility between technical replicate repertoires was high, with correlation coefficients above 0.95 and mean shared-clone rates approximately 0.91. Findings and caveats that apply to the study as a whole: Since the samples were bulk and unsorted, there was no way to compare CD4+ and CD8+ T cell repertoires. The study included only four to six patients, and the authors note findings should be validated in a larger study. Because sequencing covered only the TCR beta chain and unpaired alpha chains were not captured, true repertoire diversity is likely underestimated. Only about 7-25% of top clones were found in all five regions of a tumor, suggesting spatial heterogeneity of tumor-infiltrating T cells. Repertoire overlap was found to be higher between tumor regions (mean approximately 35%) than between tumor-adjacent (around 17%) or tumor-blood (around 15%) pairs, consistent with antigen-driven expansion. The top 250 clones made up a significantly larger repertoire fraction in tumors than in blood (p = 0.039).

Total RNA and DNA were co-extracted from approximately 20-30 mg of bulk tissue with the AllPrep DNA/RNA mini kit, without cell sorting. Between November 2015 and early 2016, several patients in China with histopathologically diagnosed primary liver carcinoma had their tumors surgically resected. Patients had chronic HBV infection and were treatment-naive at sampling. Five spatially separated regions were sampled per tumor: superior, inferior, left-lateral and right-lateral poles, plus the tumor centre. Histological examination found more than 80% viable tumor cells in every tumor sample. Each fresh piece of tumor and adjacent tissue was cut in two, with one half stored in RNAlater at -80 degrees C and the other half sent for histology. The cysteine opens and the phenylalanine closes a CDR3 of 16 amino acids. Only the CDR3 region is kept as DNA, spanning 48 bases read in frame from base 1. Taken from the germline V gene, the CDR1 and CDR2 loops are MDHEN and SYDVKM.

The receptor comes from a woman aged 30 to 39 with primary liver carcinoma and hepatitis B virus infection. The material sequenced was liver tumor tissue from sampling region 5. The cell subset or site label here, explained by the study, means: tumor region T5, tumor centre. The sequence links TRBV28 to TRBJ2-5, with 7 junctional bases fitting TRBD2. The DNA sequence is TGTGCCAGTAGTGGGATTAGGGAGGGTAACCAAGAGGCCCAGTACTTC. Its coded protein is CASSGIREGNQEAQYF.